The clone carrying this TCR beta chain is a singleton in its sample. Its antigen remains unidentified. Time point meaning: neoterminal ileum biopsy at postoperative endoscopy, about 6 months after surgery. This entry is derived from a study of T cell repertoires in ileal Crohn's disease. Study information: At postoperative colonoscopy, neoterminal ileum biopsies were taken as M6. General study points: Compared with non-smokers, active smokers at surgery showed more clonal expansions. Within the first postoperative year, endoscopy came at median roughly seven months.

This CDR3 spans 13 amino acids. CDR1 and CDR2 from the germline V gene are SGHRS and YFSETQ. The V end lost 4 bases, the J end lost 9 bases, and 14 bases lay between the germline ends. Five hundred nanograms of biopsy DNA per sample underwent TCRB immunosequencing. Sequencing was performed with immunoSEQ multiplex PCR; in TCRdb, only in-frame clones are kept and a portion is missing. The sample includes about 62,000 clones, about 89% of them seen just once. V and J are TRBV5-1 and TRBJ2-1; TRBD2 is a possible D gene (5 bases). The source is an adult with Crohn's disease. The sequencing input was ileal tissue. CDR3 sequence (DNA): TGCGCCAGCAGCCCCAGGACTCCCGGTGAGCAGTTCTTC. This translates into CASSPRTPGEQFF.